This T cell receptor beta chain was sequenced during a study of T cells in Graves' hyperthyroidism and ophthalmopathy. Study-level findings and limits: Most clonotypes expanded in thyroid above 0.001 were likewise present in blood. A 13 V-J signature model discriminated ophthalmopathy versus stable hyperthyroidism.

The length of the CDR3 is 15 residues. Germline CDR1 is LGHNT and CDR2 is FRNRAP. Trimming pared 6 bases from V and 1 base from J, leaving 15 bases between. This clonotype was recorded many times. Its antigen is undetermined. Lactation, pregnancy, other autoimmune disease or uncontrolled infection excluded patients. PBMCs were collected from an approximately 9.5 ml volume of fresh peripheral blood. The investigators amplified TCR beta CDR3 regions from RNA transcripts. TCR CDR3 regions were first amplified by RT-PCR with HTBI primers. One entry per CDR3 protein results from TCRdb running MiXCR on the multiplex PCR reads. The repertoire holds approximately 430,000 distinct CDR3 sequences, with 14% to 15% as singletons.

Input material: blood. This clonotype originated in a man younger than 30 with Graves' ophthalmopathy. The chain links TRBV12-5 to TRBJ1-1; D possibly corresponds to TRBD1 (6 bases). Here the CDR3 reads CASGPAQGENTEAFF. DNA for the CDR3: TGTGCTAGTGGCCCCGCACAGGGTGAGAACACTGAAGCTTTCTTT.